This T cell receptor beta chain was profiled in a study of blood T cells in healthy people across ages. Germline loops: CDR1 SGHDT, CDR2 YYEEEE. V lost 4 bases and J lost 8, with 25 bases in between. The CDR3 runs 17 residues. The sample providers were healthy Caucasian people from Russia, aged roughly 6 to 95. Samples each yielded at least 5 micrograms of total RNA. A second about 7 to 11 cycle PCR used barcoded and J-beta primers. Each CDR3 protein gets one entry after TCRdb re-called the 5' RACE reads with MiXCR. The sample carries approximately 1,000,000 distinct CDR3 sequences, around two fifths recorded once.

Sequenced material: blood. The V call is TRBV5-6, the J call TRBJ2-1; D gene unclear. The clonotype was recovered from a man between 18 and 35 years old in good health. The DNA of the CDR3 is TGTGCCAGCAGCCTGGGTGGATTTGGAGACGTACAAGATGAGCAGTTCTTC. It yields the protein CASSLGGFGDVQDEQFF.